What follows are 2 T cell receptor beta chains derived from one specimen sequenced in a study of cytomegalovirus exposure and HLA in healthy donors listed by TCRdb under 2017. The library was generated by the immunoSEQ multiplex PCR assay. For the multiplex PCR, a mixture combining 60 forward primers for TCR Vbeta segments and 13 reverse primers for TCR Jbeta segments was used. TCRdb stores this immuneACCESS table with in-frame sequences only. Part of the clones is absent; in the studies checked, under half of the shortfall reflects unresolved V genes, and no reason is known for the rest. The sample table contains roughly 140,000 clones; only one count was recorded for 72% of them. The ten largest make up roughly 2.1% of the sample. Material: PBMCs. These receptors were obtained from a man between 40 and 49 years old in good health and CMV-seronegative.

The J gene is TRBJ1-1, the V gene TRBV27; D might be TRBD1 (5 bases). Deletions cut 5 bases from V and 5 bases from J, with 12 bases between. The CDR3 is 13 residues long. Germline CDR1 MNHEY, CDR2 SMNVEV (reference sequence). The CDR3 region is CASSPWQGTEAFF. The CDR3 DNA follows: TGTGCCAGCAGTCCCTGGCAGGGTACTGAAGCTTTCTTT.

J is TRBJ2-5 and V is TRBV7-2, with D possibly TRBD2 on 6 matching bases. The CDR3 sequence is 14 residues long. The V end was cut by 3 bases, the J end by 4 bases, with 12 bases between. Germline assignment: CDR1 SGHTA and CDR2 FQGNSA. CDR3 in amino acids: CASSFSTSSETQYF. CDR3 nucleotide sequence: TGTGCCAGCAGCTTCTCGACTAGTTCAGAGACCCAGTACTTC.